These 22 T cell receptor beta chains were all obtained from the same sample, sequenced in a study of memory CD4+ T cells and cytomegalovirus serostatus. The sort gate was single viable CD3+CD4+CD8-CD45RO+ cells for memory CD4+ T cells. TCRdb keeps only in-frame clones here, not all; method: immunoSEQ multiplex PCR. This sample has 50,000 to 60,000 clones; 70% to 85% occur once, and the top ten carry 0.55% to 0.7%. The sequenced sample consisted of memory CD4+ T cells from blood. The source is an adult in good health and CMV-seronegative.

V usage is TRBV11-2 and J usage is TRBJ1-1; D is perhaps TRBD1 (5 bases). Trimming stripped 1 base from V and 4 bases from J, with 13 bases between. The CDR3 runs to 15 residues. CDR1 is SGHAT, CDR2 FQNNGV, per germline. The CDR3 protein is CASSLASRQTTEAFF. CDR3 bases: TGTGCCAGCAGCTTAGCTTCCCGACAGACCACTGAAGCTTTCTTT.

This clone has just one count. J is TRBJ2-2 and V is TRBV11-3; no firm D call. V dropped 5 bases and J dropped 5 bases, with 9 bases sitting between them. The CDR3 extends over 13 amino acids. Germline lookup yields CDR1 SGHNT and CDR2 YENEEA. The CDR3 loop is CASSPRTTGELFF. Written as DNA, the CDR3 is TGTGCCAGCAGCCCGCGGACGACCGGGGAGCTGTTTTTT.

The chain recombines TRBV5-6 with TRBJ2-6; D is ambiguous. CDR1 SGHDT and CDR2 YYEEEE come from the germline V gene. The CDR3 contains 16 residues. Trimming pared 1 base from V and 0 bases from J, leaving 8 bases between. For the CDR3, the DNA is TGTGCCAGCAGCTTGAACTCCATCTCTGGGGCCAACGTCCTGACTTTC. It yields the protein CASSLNSISGANVLTF.

The chain links TRBV4-3 to TRBJ1-4; TRBD1 is a possible D gene (5 bases). V was pared by 0 bases and J by 7 bases, with 21 bases between. The CDR3 has 18 residues. Per the germline V gene, CDR1 is LGHNA and CDR2 is YSLEER. CDR3 region: CASSQDVGHLIGGEKLFF. The CDR3 DNA follows: TGCGCCAGCAGCCAAGATGTAGGACATTTGATAGGTGGTGAAAAACTGTTTTTT.

The rearrangement links TRBV18 to TRBJ1-3; 8 positions agree with TRBD1. The junction had 5 bases not matched to a gene; V was cut back by 2 bases and J by 2 bases. The germline CDR1 and CDR2 sequences are KGHSH and LQKENI. This CDR3 region has 16 residues. In nucleotides, the CDR3 is TGTGCCAGCTCACCATCCGCGACAGGGGCTGGAAACACCATATATTTT. Encoded protein: CASSPSATGAGNTIYF. Together with reference TRBV18 and TRBJ1-3, the CDR3 gives the full variable domain: NAGVMQNPRHLVRRRGQEARLRCSPMKGHSHVYWYRQLPEEGLKFMVYLQKENIIDESGMPKERFSAEFPKEGPSILRIQQVVRGDSAAYFCASSPSATGAGNTIYFGEGSWLTVV.

Note on this clone: The same CDR3 arises from other DNA sequences in this sample as well. This chain uses TRBV6-6 with TRBJ1-2; 7 bases align to TRBD1. CDR3 length: 14 residues. Germline V CDR1 and CDR2: MNHNY, SVGAGI (reference sequence). The ends lost 3 bases at V and 2 bases at J; junction bases unmatched: 3. As DNA, the CDR3 is TGTGCCAGCAGTTATCCAGGGGGGAACTATGGCTACACCTTC. Residues: CASSYPGGNYGYTF.

The CDR3 spells CASSFISGTEAFF. The DNA of the CDR3 is TGTGCCAGCAGTTTCATCTCAGGGACTGAAGCTTTCTTT. The chain uses TRBV28 and TRBJ1-1, with TRBD1 as a possible D gene (5 bases). The CDR3 is made up of 13 amino acids. Germline V gene lookup returns CDR1 MDHEN and CDR2 SYDVKM. V was trimmed by 3 bases and J by 5 bases, leaving 10 bases between them.

The gene calls are TRBV2 and TRBJ2-7; 7 bases are a match to TRBD2. The J segment lost 0 bases and the V segment lost 7 bases, leaving 6 bases of the junction unmatched. Germline V gene lookup returns CDR1 SNHLY and CDR2 FYNNEI. The CDR3 covers 14 residues. The CDR3 spells CASKEAGSSYEQYF. The CDR3 DNA follows: TGTGCCAGCAAGGAAGCGGGGAGCTCCTACGAGCAGTACTTC.

This clone occurred once. The chain employs TRBV6-5 and TRBJ1-2; 7 positions match TRBD1. V trimming: 8 bases; J trimming: 4 bases; junction bases outside the gene matches: 10. CDR1 MNHEY and CDR2 SVGAGI come from the germline V gene. This CDR3 has 14 amino acids. The CDR3 region is CASPKETGRYGYTF. In nucleotides, the CDR3 is TGTGCCAGCCCGAAGGAGACAGGGCGCTATGGCTACACCTTC.

V usage is TRBV10-3 and J usage is TRBJ2-5; 8 positions agree with TRBD1. The CDR3 consists of 15 residues. With V trimmed by 4 bases and J by 0 bases, 4 bases remained unmatched. Germline assignment: CDR1 ENHRY and CDR2 SYGVKD. The CDR3 bases are TGTGCCATCAGTGCGGACAGGGCGTACCAAGAGACCCAGTACTTC. The encoded protein is CAISADRAYQETQYF.

This rearrangement joins TRBV2 to TRBJ1-2, with D unresolved. CDR3 length equals 13 residues. The germline gives CDR1 SNHLY, CDR2 FYNNEI. V lost 3 bases to trimming and J lost 1 base, with 6 bases between them. The CDR3 here is CASSEGGNYGYTF. Here the CDR3 DNA reads TGTGCCAGCAGTGAGGGTGGTAACTATGGCTACACCTTC.

J is TRBJ1-2 and V is TRBV4-2, with TRBD1 matching 7 bases. Germline V gives CDR1 LGHNA, CDR2 YNFKEQ. The CDR3 is 16 residues long. V lost 2 bases, J lost 0 bases, and 6 bases stayed unmatched. CDR3 sequence reads: CASSQTGQEANYGYTF. CDR3 DNA sequence: TGTGCCAGCAGCCAAACAGGACAGGAAGCTAACTATGGCTACACCTTC.

The chain employs TRBV19 and TRBJ2-5; D is unclear. The CDR3 sequence is 13 residues long. Germline CDR1 and CDR2: LNHDA and SQIVND (reference sequence). The germline V and J ends were trimmed by 3 bases and 4 bases, with 9 bases remaining between them. The CDR3 sequence is CASSIEGRETQYF. Written as DNA, the CDR3 is TGTGCCAGTAGTATCGAAGGAAGAGAGACCCAGTACTTC.

The chain uses TRBV7-2 and TRBJ2-3; 9 positions match TRBD2. The germline CDR1 and CDR2 sequences are SGHTA and FQGNSA. Trimming took 2 bases from V and 3 from J; bases not matched to a gene: 15. The CDR3 spans 19 residues. The CDR3 DNA reads TGTGCCAGCAGCTTATCGATCTTGAGGTTGCGGGGGGGAACAGATACGCAGTATTTT. It translates to CASSLSILRLRGGTDTQYF.

V gene TRBV7-9 combines with J gene TRBJ1-4, with 9 nucleotides matching TRBD1. Germline loops: CDR1 SEHNR, CDR2 FQNEAQ (reference sequence). CDR3 length: 17 amino acids. Losses at the gene ends were 5 bases for V and 8 bases for J; bases not matched to a gene: 15. The DNA for the CDR3 is TGTGCCAGCAGCAAGGACAGGGGATGGTCGGGAAGCGAAAAACTGTTTTTT. It is translated as CASSKDRGWSGSEKLFF.

The chain recombines TRBV7-2 with TRBJ1-5; D remains unclear. V dropped 5 bases and J dropped 6 bases, with 11 bases sitting between them. The germline gives CDR1 SGHTA, CDR2 FQGNSA. The CDR3 runs to 13 residues. CDR3 in DNA: TGTGCCAGCAGCGAAGTACTGGGTCAGCCCCAGCATTTT. Protein product: CASSEVLGQPQHF.

This clone is judged medium-sized (0.01 to 0.1%). The chain links TRBV5-4 to TRBJ2-6; 7 bases line up with TRBD1. J lost 3 bases, V lost 5 bases, and 11 bases had no gene match. The CDR3 has 17 residues. The germline V gene encodes CDR1 SGHNT and CDR2 YYREEE (reference sequence). CDR3 sequence: CASSSKSTGFGANVLTF. In nucleotides, the CDR3 is TGTGCCAGCAGTTCCAAATCGACAGGGTTTGGGGCCAACGTCCTGACTTTC.

J is TRBJ2-1 and V is TRBV6-6; D could derive from TRBD1 or TRBD2 (5 bases each). Germline loops: CDR1 MNHNY, CDR2 SVGAGI (reference sequence). The CDR3 runs to 16 residues. Trimming shortened V by 0 bases and J by 2 bases, and 11 bases separated the two germline ends. In DNA form, the CDR3 reads TGTGCCAGCAGTTACTCGAGTGTGGGGGCCTACAATGAGCAGTTCTTC. This encodes CASSYSSVGAYNEQFF.

The chain recombines TRBV28 with TRBJ2-7; 16 nucleotides agree with TRBD2. This CDR3 spans 18 amino acids. The V and J ends lost 7 bases and 3 bases, in that order; junction bases with no gene match: 12. The germline CDR1 and CDR2 sequences are MDHEN and SYDVKM. CDR3 coding DNA: TGTGCCAGCAAAACCTGGGGACTAGCGGGAGGGACTGACTACGAGCAGTACTTC. Amino acid sequence: CASKTWGLAGGTDYEQYF.

This chain connects TRBV30 to TRBJ1-5; TRBD1 is a possible D gene (5 bases). The CDR3 extends over 13 amino acids. CDR1 and CDR2 (germline): GTSNPN, SVGIG (reference sequence). V was clipped by 5 bases and J by 6 bases, with 14 bases between them. CDR3 DNA sequence: TGTGCCTGGGGTGGGGGATTTAGTCAGCCCCAGCATTTT. Translated: CAWGGGFSQPQHF.

The V call is TRBV7-2, the J call TRBJ1-2; 7 positions match TRBD1. The length of the CDR3 is 16 residues. Germline trimming cut 6 bases from V and 5 bases from J; bases unmatched to any gene: 15. Looked up from germline, CDR1 is SGHTA and CDR2 is FQGNSA. The DNA for the CDR3 is TGTGCCAGCAGAAAGGGAGGAGGGGGCGTCGTGTATGGCTACACCTTC. Protein product: CASRKGGGGVVYGYTF.

The chain has TRBV30 and TRBJ2-7, with D unresolved. Per germline, CDR1 GTSNPN and CDR2 SVGIG (reference sequence). With 0 bases removed from V and 4 bases from J, the gap between germline ends came to 4 bases. The CDR3 length is 11 residues. CDR3 loop: CAWSVLYEQYF. The CDR3 nucleotides read TGTGCCTGGAGTGTTTTGTACGAGCAGTACTTC.